This T cell receptor (beta chain) was identified in a study of T cell changes during pregnancy in multiple sclerosis. Only in-frame clones appear in the TCRdb table, and some are missing; sequencing was by immunoSEQ multiplex PCR. In the table there are around 110,000 clones, around 92% of which are singletons. This CDR3 comprises 15 residues. V gave up 0 bases and J gave up 0 bases; unmatched junction bases: 3. From germline, CDR1 is SGHRS and CDR2 YFSETQ. The gene calls are TRBV5-1 and TRBJ2-7, with 7 bases lining up with TRBD2. The sample was peripheral blood, taken in the third trimester of pregnancy. The source of this sequence is a female donor in good health, enrolled as a control in a pregnancy study. In DNA form, the CDR3 reads TGCGCCAGCAGCTTGGAGGGCGGGGGCTCCTACGAGCAGTACTTC. Its translation: CASSLEGGGSYEQYF.